The source of this T cell receptor (beta chain) is a study of cytomegalovirus exposure and HLA in healthy donors. This clone is a singleton in its sample. J was trimmed by 6 bases and V by 5 bases; bases with no gene match: 7. Germline V gives CDR1 SEHNR, CDR2 FQNEAQ (reference sequence). The CDR3 spans 15 residues. 60 Vbeta and 13 Jbeta primers were used in PCR. Measured with immunoSEQ multiplex PCR; TCRdb has only the in-frame clones, and not every one. The sample carries 200,000 to 250,000 clones, approximately 84% recorded once. The specimen was PBMCs. The chain is built from TRBV7-9 and TRBJ1-6; 7 positions match TRBD1. This TCR was sampled from a girl aged 2 to 9 in good health and CMV-seronegative. The CDR3 spells CASSQTGTANSPLHF. The CDR3 DNA sequence: TGTGCCAGCAGCCAGACAGGGACAGCTAATTCACCCCTCCACTTT.